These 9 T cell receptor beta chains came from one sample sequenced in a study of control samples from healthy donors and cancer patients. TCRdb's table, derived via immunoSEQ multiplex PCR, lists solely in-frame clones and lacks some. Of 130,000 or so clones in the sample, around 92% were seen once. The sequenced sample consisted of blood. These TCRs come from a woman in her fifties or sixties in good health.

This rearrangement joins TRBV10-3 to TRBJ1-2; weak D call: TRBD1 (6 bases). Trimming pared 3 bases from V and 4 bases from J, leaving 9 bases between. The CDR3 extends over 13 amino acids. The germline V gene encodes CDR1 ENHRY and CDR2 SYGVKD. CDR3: CAISEGGIYGYTF. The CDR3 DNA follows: TGTGCCATCAGTGAAGGGGGGATCTATGGCTACACCTTC.

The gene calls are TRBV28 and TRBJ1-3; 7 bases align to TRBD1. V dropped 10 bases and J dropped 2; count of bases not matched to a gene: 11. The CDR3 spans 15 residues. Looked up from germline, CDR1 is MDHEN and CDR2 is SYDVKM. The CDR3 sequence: CATVLETGTGNTIYF. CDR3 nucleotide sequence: TGTGCCACCGTCTTGGAGACAGGGACTGGAAACACCATATATTTT.

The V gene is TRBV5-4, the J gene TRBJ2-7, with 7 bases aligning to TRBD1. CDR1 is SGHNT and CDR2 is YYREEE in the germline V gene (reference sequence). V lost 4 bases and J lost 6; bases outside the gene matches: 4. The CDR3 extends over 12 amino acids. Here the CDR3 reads CASSRDRVEQYF. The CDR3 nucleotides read TGTGCCAGCAGCCGTGACAGGGTCGAGCAGTACTTC. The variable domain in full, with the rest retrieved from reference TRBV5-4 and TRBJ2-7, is ETGVTQSPTHLIKTRGQQVTLRCSSQSGHNTVSWYQQALGQGPQFIFQYYREEENGRGNFPPRFSGLQFPNYSSELNVNALELDDSALYLCASSRDRVEQYFGPGTRLTVT.

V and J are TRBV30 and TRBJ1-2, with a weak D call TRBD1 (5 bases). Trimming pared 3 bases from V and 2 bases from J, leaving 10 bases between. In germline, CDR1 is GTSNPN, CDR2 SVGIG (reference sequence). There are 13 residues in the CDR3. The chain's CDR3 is CAWSLQANYGYTF. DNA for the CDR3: TGTGCCTGGAGCCTACAGGCGAACTATGGCTACACCTTC.

Written as DNA, the CDR3 is TGTGCCAGCACTATCGGGAGGAATTATGGCTACACCTTC. Translation: CASTIGRNYGYTF. The chain combines TRBV28 with TRBJ1-2; the D is unclear. Germline lookup yields CDR1 MDHEN and CDR2 SYDVKM. The CDR3 has 13 residues. The V and J ends lost 7 bases and 5 bases respectively, with 14 bases between them.

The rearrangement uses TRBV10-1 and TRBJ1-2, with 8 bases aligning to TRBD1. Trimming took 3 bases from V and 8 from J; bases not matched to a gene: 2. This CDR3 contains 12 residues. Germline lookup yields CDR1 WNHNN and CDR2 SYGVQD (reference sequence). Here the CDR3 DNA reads TGCGCCAGCAGTGACGGGGACAGGGGCTACACCTTC. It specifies CASSDGDRGYTF.

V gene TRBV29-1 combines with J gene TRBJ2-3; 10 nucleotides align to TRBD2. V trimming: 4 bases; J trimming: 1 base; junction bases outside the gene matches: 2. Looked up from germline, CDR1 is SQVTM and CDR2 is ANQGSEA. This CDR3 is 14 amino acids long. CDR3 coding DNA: TGCAGCGTTGCTAGCGGGAGTCGCACAGATACGCAGTATTTT. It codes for CSVASGSRTDTQYF.

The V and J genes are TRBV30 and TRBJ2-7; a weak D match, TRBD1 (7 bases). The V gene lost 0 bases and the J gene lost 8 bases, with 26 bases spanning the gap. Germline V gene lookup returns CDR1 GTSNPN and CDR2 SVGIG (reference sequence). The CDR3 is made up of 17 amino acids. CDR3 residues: CAWSVPTSLGQLDKQYF. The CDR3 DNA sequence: TGTGCCTGGAGTGTCCCTACTAGCCTGGGACAGCTGGACAAGCAGTACTTC.

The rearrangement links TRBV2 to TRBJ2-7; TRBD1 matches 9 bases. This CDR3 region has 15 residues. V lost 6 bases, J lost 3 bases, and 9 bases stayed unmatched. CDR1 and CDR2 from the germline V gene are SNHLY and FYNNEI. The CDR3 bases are TGTGCCAGCAGAGCCACAGGGGGCGCGTTCTACGAGCAGTACTTC. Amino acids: CASRATGGAFYEQYF.